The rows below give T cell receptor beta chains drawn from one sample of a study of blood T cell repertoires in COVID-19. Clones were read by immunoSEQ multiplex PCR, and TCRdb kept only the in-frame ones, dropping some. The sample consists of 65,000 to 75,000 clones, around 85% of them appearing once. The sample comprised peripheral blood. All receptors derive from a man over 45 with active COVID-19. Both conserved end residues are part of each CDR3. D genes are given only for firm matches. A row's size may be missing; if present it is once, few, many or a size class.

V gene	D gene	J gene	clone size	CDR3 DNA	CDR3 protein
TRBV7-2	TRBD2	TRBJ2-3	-	TGTGCCAGCAGCTTTAGCGGGGGGGGAAACACAGATACGCAGTATTTT	CASSFSGGGNTDTQYF
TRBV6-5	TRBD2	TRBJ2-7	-	TGTGCCAGCAGGGGGGTAGCGGGGCCCTCCTACGAGCAGTACTTC	CASRGVAGPSYEQYF
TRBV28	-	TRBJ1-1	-	TGTGCCAGCAGTCCTAGCGGGGCCTACACTGAAGCTTTCTTT	CASSPSGAYTEAFF
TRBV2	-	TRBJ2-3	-	TGTGCCAGCCGGAGAGGGTTAACGACAGATACGCAGTATTTT	CASRRGLTTDTQYF
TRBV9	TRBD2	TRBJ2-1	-	TGTGCCAGCAGCCTGACTAGCGGGGGGGCCTGTTTCTTC	CASSLTSGGACFF
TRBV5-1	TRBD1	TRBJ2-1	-	TGCGCCAGCAGCTTGGCGACAGGGGTTTACAATGAGCAGTTCTTC	CASSLATGVYNEQFF
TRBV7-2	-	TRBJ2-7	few	TGTGCCAGCAGCGGAGGCATCGAGCAGTACTTC	CASSGGIEQYF
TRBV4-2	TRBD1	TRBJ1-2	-	TGTGCCAGCAGCCAACTCCGGGACAGGACCCTCTATGGCTACACCTTC	CASSQLRDRTLYGYTF
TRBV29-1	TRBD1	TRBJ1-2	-	TGCAGCGCCCAGGGGGGTGGCTATGGCTACACCTTC	CSAQGGGYGYTF
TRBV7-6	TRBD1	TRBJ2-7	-	TGTGCCAGCAGCTTAACACAGGGGTTGGGTGAGCAGTACTTC	CASSLTQGLGEQYF
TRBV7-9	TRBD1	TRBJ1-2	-	TGTGCCAGCAGCTTAGACAGGGGCCCAGTTGGGGGCTACACCTTC	CASSLDRGPVGGYTF
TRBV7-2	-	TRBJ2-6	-	TGTGCCAGCAGTCTCAGTCCTGGGGCCAACGTCCTGACTTTC	CASSLSPGANVLTF
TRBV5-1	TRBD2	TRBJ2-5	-	TGCGCCAGCAGCTTGGGACTAGCGGGGGGCCAAGAGACCCAGTACTTC	CASSLGLAGGQETQYF
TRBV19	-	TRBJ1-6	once	TGTGCCAGTAGCATCGGACAGTTTTCCTATTCACCCCTCCACTTT	CASSIGQFSYSPLHF
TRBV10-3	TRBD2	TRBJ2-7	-	TGTGCCATCAGTGCCGCCGGGCTAGCGGGAGACGAGCAGTACTTC	CAISAAGLAGDEQYF
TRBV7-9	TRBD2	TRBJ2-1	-	TGTGCCAGCAGCCTCTTAACTAGCGGGCTCTACAATGAGCAGTTCTTC	CASSLLTSGLYNEQFF
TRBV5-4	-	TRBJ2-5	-	TGTGCCAGCAGCTCACCGTCTAGCGAGCAAGAGACCCAGTACTTC	CASSSPSSEQETQYF
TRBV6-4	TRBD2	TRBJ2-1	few	TGTGCCAGCAGCGGACTAGCGGGAGGTAGTGAGCAGTTCTTC	CASSGLAGGSEQFF
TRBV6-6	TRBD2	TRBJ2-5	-	TGTGCCAGCAGTTACAGTAACGGGGGGGCCGGCGAGACCCAGTACTTC	CASSYSNGGAGETQYF
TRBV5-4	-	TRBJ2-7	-	TGTGCCAGCAGCGACTTCAGGGGAGCGAGAACCTACGAGCAGTACTTC	CASSDFRGARTYEQYF
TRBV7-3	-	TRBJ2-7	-	TGTGCCAGCAGCAGGTCTGGGGGGTACGAGCAGTACTTC	CASSRSGGYEQYF
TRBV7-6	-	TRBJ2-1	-	TGTGCCAGCAGCCCACCACTAGAAAAAGACAATGAGCAGTTCTTC	CASSPPLEKDNEQFF
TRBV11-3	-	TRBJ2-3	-	TGTGCCAGCAGCTTAGGGGGCTCTAGCACAGATACGCAGTATTTT	CASSLGGSSTDTQYF
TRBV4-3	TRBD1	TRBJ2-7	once	TGCGCCAGCAGCCACGGACAGGGAGCCTACGAGCAGTACTTC	CASSHGQGAYEQYF
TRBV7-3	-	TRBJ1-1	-	TGTGCCAGCAGCTTATTAGTGAACACTGAAGCTTTCTTT	CASSLLVNTEAFF
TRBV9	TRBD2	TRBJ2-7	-	TGTGCCAGCAGCGTCGGGGCGGGAGGAACCTACGAGCAGTACTTC	CASSVGAGGTYEQYF
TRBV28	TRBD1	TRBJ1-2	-	TGTGCCAGCAGCTACAGGGACAGGGATGGCTACACCTTC	CASSYRDRDGYTF
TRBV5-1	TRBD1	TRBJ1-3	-	TGCGCCAGCAGCTTGGAGGGACAGGGATTTGGAAACACCATATATTTT	CASSLEGQGFGNTIYF
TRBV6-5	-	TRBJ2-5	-	TGTGCCAGCAGGGCTGGAGGGGAGTACCAAGAGACCCAGTACTTC	CASRAGGEYQETQYF
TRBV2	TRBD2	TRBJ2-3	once	TGTGCCAGCACCCCTAGCGGGCCAGATACGCAGTATTTT	CASTPSGPDTQYF
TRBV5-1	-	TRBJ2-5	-	TGCGCCAGCAGCCTCGGAGGGCTCCAAGAGACCCAGTACTTC	CASSLGGLQETQYF
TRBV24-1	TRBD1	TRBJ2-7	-	TGTGCCACCAGTGGCCGATATGACAGGGACGAGCAGTACTTC	CATSGRYDRDEQYF
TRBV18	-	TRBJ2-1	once	TGTGCCAGCTCACCACCGACGGGAGAGAGGGGCAATGAGCAGTTCTTC	CASSPPTGERGNEQFF
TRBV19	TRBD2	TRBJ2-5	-	TGTGCCACCTCCGGTACAGGGACTAGCGGGAGGTCAGAGACCCAGTACTTC	CATSGTGTSGRSETQYF
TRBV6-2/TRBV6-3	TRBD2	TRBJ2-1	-	TGTGCCAGCAGTTACTCCCCTCCGGGGGGGGTTTATGGTGAGCAGTTCTTC	CASSYSPPGGVYGEQFF
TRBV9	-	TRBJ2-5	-	TGTGCCAGCAGCGTAGATCCAACATCGAGGTCCCAGTACTTC	CASSVDPTSRSQYF
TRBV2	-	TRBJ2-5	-	TGTGCCAGCAGTGAATCTAGGGGTCGGTCAGAGACCCAGTACTTC	CASSESRGRSETQYF
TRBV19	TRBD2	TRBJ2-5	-	TGTGCCAGTAGTATGACTAGCGTCGAGACCCAGTACTTC	CASSMTSVETQYF
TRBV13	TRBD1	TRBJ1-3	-	TGTGCCAGCAGCCCTGGGACAGGGGTTGGAAACACCATATATTTT	CASSPGTGVGNTIYF
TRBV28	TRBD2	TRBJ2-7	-	TGTGCCAGCAAAGGGACTAGCCTTACCTACGAGCAGTACTTC	CASKGTSLTYEQYF
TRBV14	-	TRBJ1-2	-	TGTGCCAGCAGCCAAGATGGCTTTCCCACCTTC	CASSQDGFPTF
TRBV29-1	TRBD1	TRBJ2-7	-	TGCAGCGTCTTAATTGACAGGGGGTCCTACGAGCAGTACTTC	CSVLIDRGSYEQYF
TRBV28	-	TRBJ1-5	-	TGTGCCAGGGGCAGGGGCAATCAGCCCCAGCATTTT	CARGRGNQPQHF
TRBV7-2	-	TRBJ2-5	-	TGTGCCAGCAGCCCCACAGCGGACTGGCAACGGAAGACCCAGTACTTC	CASSPTADWQRKTQYF
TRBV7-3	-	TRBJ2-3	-	TGTGCCAGCAGCTTAACTAGCGGACGCACAGATACGCAGTATTTT	CASSLTSGRTDTQYF
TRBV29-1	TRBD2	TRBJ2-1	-	TGCAGCGCCCACAGGGTAGCGGGGGATAGTGAGCAGTTCTTC	CSAHRVAGDSEQFF
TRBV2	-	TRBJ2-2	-	TGTGCCAGCACCCCCGTTGGAGCTGGCGGGGAGCTGTTTTTT	CASTPVGAGGELFF
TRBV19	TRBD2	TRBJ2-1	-	TGTGCCAGTAGTATAGGGAGCGGGGGGGGATACAATGAGCAGTTCTTC	CASSIGSGGGYNEQFF
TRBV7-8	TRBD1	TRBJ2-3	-	TGTGCCAGCAGCTTCAATACAGGGGCGAATACAGATACGCAGTATTTT	CASSFNTGANTDTQYF
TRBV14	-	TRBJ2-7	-	TGTGCCAGCAGCCGATTAAGCCTGGGGGCATCCGGATCCTACGAGCAGTACTTC	CASSRLSLGASGSYEQYF